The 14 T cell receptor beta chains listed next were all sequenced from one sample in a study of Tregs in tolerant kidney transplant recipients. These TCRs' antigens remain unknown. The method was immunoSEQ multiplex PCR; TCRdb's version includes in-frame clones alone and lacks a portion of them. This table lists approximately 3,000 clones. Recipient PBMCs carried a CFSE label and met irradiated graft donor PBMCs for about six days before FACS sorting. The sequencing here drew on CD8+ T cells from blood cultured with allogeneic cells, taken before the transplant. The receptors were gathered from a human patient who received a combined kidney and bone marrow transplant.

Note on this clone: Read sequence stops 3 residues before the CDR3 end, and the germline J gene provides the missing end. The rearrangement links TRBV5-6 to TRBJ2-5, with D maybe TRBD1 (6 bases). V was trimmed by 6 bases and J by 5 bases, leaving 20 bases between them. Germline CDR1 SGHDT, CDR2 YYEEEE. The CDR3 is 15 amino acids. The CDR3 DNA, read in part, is TGTGCCAGCACCCGAGGGTGGGGGCGAGAGGAGACC. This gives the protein CASTRGWGREET. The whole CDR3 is CASTRGWGREETQYF.

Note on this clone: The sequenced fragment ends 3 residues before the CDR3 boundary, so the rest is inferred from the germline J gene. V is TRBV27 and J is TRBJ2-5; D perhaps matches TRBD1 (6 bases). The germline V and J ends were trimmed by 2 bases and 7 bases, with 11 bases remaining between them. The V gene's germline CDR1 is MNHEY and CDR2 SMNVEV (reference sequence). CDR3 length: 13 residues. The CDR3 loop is CASSLGQGRTQYF. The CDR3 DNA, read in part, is TGTGCCAGCAGTTTAGGGCAGGGGAGGACC.

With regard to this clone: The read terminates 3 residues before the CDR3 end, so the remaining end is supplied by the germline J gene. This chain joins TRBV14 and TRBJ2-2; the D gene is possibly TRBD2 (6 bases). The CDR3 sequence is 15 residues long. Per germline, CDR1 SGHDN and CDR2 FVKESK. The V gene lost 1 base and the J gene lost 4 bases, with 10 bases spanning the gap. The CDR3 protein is CASSQVGGVTGELFF. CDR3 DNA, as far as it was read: TGTGCCAGCAGCCAAGTTGGCGGGGTCACCGGGGAG.

CDR3 amino acids: CSVVNTIYEQYF. The CDR3 DNA, read in part, is TGCAGCGTTGTGAACACAATTTACGAG. J is TRBJ2-7 and V is TRBV29-1, with unresolved D. The CDR3 goes on 3 residues after the read ends, and that part is filled in from the germline J gene. The CDR3 is 12 residues long. Germline V gene sequence: CDR1 SQVTM, CDR2 ANQGSEA. Deletions cut 4 bases from V and 4 bases from J, with 11 bases between.

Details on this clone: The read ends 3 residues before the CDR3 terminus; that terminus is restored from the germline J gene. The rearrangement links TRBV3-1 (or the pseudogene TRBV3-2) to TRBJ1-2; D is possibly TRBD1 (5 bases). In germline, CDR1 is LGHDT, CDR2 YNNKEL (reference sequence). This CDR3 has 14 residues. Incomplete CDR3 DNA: TGTGCCAGCAGCCAAGATCGGGGGGGTGACGGC. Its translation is CASSQDRGGDG. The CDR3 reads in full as CASSQDRGGDGYTF.

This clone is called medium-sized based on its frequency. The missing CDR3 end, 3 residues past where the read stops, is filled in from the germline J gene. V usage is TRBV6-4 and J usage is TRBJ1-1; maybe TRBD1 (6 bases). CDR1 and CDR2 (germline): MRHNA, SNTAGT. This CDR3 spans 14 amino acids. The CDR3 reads CASSDVLGGGRAFF. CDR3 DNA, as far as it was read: TGTGCCAGCAGTGATGTCCTAGGGGGGGGGCGA.

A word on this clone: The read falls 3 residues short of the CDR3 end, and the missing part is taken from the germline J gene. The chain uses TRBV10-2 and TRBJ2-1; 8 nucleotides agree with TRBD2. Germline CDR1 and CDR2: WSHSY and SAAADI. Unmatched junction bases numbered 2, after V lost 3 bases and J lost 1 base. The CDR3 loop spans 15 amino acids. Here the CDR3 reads CASSESGSSYNEQFF. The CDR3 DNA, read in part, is TGCGCCAGCAGTGAAAGCGGGAGTTCCTACAATGAG.

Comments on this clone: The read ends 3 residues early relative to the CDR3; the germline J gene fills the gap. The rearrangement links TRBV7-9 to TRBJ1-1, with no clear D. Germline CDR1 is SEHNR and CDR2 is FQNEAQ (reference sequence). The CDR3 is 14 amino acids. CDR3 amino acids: CASSLSLVWNEAFF. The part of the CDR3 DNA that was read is TGTGCCAGCAGCTTATCCCTAGTATGGAATGAG.

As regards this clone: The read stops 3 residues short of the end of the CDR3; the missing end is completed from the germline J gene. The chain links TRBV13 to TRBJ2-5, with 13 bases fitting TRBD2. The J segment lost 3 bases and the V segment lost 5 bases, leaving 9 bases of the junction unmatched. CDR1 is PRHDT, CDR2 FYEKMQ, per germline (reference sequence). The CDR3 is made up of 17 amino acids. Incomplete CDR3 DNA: TGTGCCAGCAGCCCCGATGGGACTAGCGGGAAAGAAGAGACC. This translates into CASSPDGTSGKEET. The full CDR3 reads CASSPDGTSGKEETQYF.

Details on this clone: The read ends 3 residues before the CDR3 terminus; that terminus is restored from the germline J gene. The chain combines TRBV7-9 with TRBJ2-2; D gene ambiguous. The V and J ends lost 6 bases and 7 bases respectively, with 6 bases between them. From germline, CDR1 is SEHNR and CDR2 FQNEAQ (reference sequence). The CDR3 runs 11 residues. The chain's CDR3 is CASSNGGELFF. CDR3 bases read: TGTGCCAGCAGTAACGGCGGGGAG.

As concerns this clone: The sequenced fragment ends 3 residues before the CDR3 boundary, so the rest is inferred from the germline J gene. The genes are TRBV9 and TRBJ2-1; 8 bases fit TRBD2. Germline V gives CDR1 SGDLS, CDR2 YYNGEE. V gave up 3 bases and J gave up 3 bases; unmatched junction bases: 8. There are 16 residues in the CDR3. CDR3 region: CASSENLAGLYNEQFF. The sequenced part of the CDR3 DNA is TGTGCCAGCAGCGAAAATCTAGCGGGCCTCTACAATGAG.

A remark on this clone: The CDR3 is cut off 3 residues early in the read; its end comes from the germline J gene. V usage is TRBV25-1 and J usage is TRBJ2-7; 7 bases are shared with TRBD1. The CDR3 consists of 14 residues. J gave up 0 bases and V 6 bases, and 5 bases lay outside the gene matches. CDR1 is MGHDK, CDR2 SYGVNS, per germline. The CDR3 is CASRSRDSSYEQYF. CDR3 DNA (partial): TGTGCCAGCAGAAGTAGGGACAGCTCCTACGAG.

The CDR3 sequence is CASRADRGRVQPQHF. CDR3 DNA, as far as it was read: TGTGCCAGCAGGGCGGACAGGGGAAGGGTCCAGCCC. The chain joins TRBV6-2 or TRBV6-3 to TRBJ1-5; 9 bases are shared with TRBD1. Read sequence stops 3 residues before the CDR3 end, and the germline J gene provides the missing end. The CDR3 loop spans 15 amino acids. In germline, CDR1 is MNHEY, CDR2 SVGEGT. The V segment lost 6 bases and the J segment 7 bases; nucleotides outside the gene matches: 10.

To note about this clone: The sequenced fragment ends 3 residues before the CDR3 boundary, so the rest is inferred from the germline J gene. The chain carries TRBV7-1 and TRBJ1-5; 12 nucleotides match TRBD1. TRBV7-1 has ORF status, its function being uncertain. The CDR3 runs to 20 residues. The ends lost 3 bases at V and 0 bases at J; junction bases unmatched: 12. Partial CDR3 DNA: TGTGCCAGCAGCTCCGAGGGTGTGGGGACAGGGGGCCCTAGCAATCAGCCC. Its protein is CASSSEGVGTGGPSNQP. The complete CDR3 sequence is CASSSEGVGTGGPSNQPQHF.